This T cell receptor (beta chain) was recorded in a study of shared clonotypes between healthy human individuals. Partitioning of CD4+ cells yielded a CD45RA+ naive subset and a CD45RA-negative memory subset. Only in-frame clones appear in the TCRdb table, and some are missing; sequencing was by immunoSEQ multiplex PCR. The data contain 950,000 to 1,100,000 clones, 75% of them singletons. Study findings and constraints: Among donors, clonotype sharing was expected to be affected by sequencing depth.

Remarks on this clone: Its target is not known. An end of the junction differs from the germline gene, which may be a read error.

The CDR3 extends over 16 amino acids. Germline values: CDR1 SGHNT, CDR2 YYREEE (reference sequence). The chain uses TRBV5-4 and TRBJ2-7; TRBD2 matches 10 bases. The source is a man aged 18-30 years in good health. The sequencing sample was made of memory CD4+ T cells sorted from blood. Stated subset: CD45RA-negative fraction. CDR3 amino acids: CASSLSGGAPSYGQYF. In DNA, the CDR3 is TGTGCCAGCAGCCTAAGCGGGGGGGCCCCTTCCTACGGGCAGTACTTC.